The 22 T cell receptor beta chains given below trace back to one sample, sequenced in a study of T cell responses to AZD1222 COVID-19 vaccine. Only in-frame clones appear in the TCRdb table, and some are missing; sequencing was by immunoSEQ multiplex PCR. The sample lists about 100,000 clones, 85% to 90% seen once, with about 2.5% in the top ten. This specimen consisted of peripheral blood, obtained 28 days after the second AZD1222 dose. These receptors all stem from an adult who received the AZD1222 COVID-19 vaccine.

This clone was observed a few times. The chain links TRBV6-4 to TRBJ2-1, with a weak D call TRBD2 (6 bases). The V and J ends lost 8 bases and 7 bases respectively, with 18 bases between them. This CDR3 comprises 14 residues. Germline lookup yields CDR1 MRHNA and CDR2 SNTAGT. The CDR3: CASRRGSEGNEQFF. In nucleotides, the CDR3 is TGTGCCAGCCGACGGGGGAGTGAGGGTAATGAGCAGTTCTTC.

This clone was observed a single time. The chain couples TRBV3-1 (or the pseudogene TRBV3-2) to TRBJ1-1; D unresolved. Germline-derived CDR1 and CDR2 are LGHDT and YNNKEL (reference sequence). The CDR3 has 14 amino acids. The V end lost 2 bases, the J end lost 0 bases, and 7 bases lay between the germline ends. CDR3 sequence reads: CASSQHQLNTEAFF. CDR3 DNA: TGTGCCAGCAGCCAACACCAACTGAACACTGAAGCTTTCTTT.

The rearrangement joins TRBV7-2 to TRBJ1-5; possibly TRBD1 for D (6 bases). V was pared by 5 bases and J by 5 bases, with 13 bases between. The CDR3 is made up of 14 amino acids. Germline CDR1 is SGHTA and CDR2 is FQGNSA. CDR3 in amino acids: CASSLGQAYQPQHF. For the CDR3, the DNA is TGTGCCAGCAGCCTGGGACAAGCCTATCAGCCCCAGCATTTT.

In this sample, this clone turned up many times. The V and J genes are TRBV6-1 and TRBJ2-6; D remains ambiguous. V dropped 1 base and J dropped 0 bases, with 4 bases sitting between them. Germline lookup yields CDR1 MNHNS and CDR2 SASEGT. This CDR3 spans 15 amino acids. This CDR3 is CASSEDSSGANVLTF. DNA for the CDR3: TGTGCCAGCAGTGAAGACAGCTCTGGGGCCAACGTCCTGACTTTC.

This clone was recorded only once. The chain is built from TRBV11-2 and TRBJ2-3; 8 bases agree with TRBD2. The CDR3 has 17 residues. Germline assignment: CDR1 SGHAT and CDR2 FQNNGV. J gave up 0 bases and V 5 bases, and 10 bases lay outside the gene matches. CDR3 sequence: CASSKRRSGGSTDTQYF. CDR3 in DNA: TGTGCCAGCAGCAAGAGGCGGAGCGGGGGAAGCACAGATACGCAGTATTTT.

The chain has TRBV7-9 and TRBJ2-5; the match to TRBD2 covers 15 bases. CDR1 and CDR2 (germline): SEHNR, FQNEAQ (reference sequence). The length of the CDR3 is 17 residues. V lost 3 bases to trimming and J lost 0 bases; unmatched junction nucleotides: 2. The CDR3 sequence is CASSFGTSGGYQETQYF. Written as DNA, the CDR3 is TGTGCCAGCAGCTTTGGGACTAGCGGGGGGTACCAAGAGACCCAGTACTTC.

In its sample, this clone was seen once. CDR3 DNA sequence: TGCAGCCTACTTATAGCGGGTTCCTCCTACAATGAGCAGTTCTTC. Residues: CSLLIAGSSYNEQFF. The chain combines TRBV29-1 with TRBJ2-1; 7 bases are a match to TRBD2. Trimming cost V 8 bases and J 0 bases; bases outside gene matches: 10. Germline-derived CDR1 and CDR2 are SQVTM and ANQGSEA. This CDR3 has 15 amino acids.

J is TRBJ1-2 and V is TRBV3-1 (or the pseudogene TRBV3-2); TRBD1 matches at 7 bases. CDR1 and CDR2 (germline): LGHDT, YNNKEL (reference sequence). The trim removed 6 bases at V and 8 bases at J, leaving 18 bases unmatched. The CDR3 length is 16 residues. The DNA for the CDR3 is TGTGCCAGCAGGCCGACCGGGACAGCAGTTTTGGGGGGCTACACCTTC. Translated: CASRPTGTAVLGGYTF.

The V gene is TRBV3-1 (or the pseudogene TRBV3-2), the J gene TRBJ2-2; D remains unclear. Trimming stripped 1 base from V and 2 bases from J, with 11 bases between. The CDR3 is 16 amino acids. In germline, CDR1 is LGHDT, CDR2 YNNKEL (reference sequence). The CDR3 coding sequence is TGTGCCAGCAGCCAAGCCCCCGTCGGTAACACCGGGGAGCTGTTTTTT. This translates into CASSQAPVGNTGELFF.

This clone was detected once. The rearrangement links TRBV5-1 to TRBJ1-2, with a possible D match to TRBD1 (6 bases). This CDR3 spans 14 amino acids. Trimming pared 2 bases from V and 4 bases from J, leaving 12 bases between. Germline CDR1 and CDR2: SGHRS and YFSETQ. CDR3 sequence: CASSLNRDSYGYTF. Here the CDR3 DNA reads TGCGCCAGCAGCTTAAACAGGGATTCCTATGGCTACACCTTC.

The rearrangement joins TRBV19 to TRBJ2-1, with TRBD2 as a possible D gene (5 bases). V was cut by 2 bases and J by 0 bases, with 8 bases left in between. The CDR3 spans 15 residues. The germline V gene encodes CDR1 LNHDA and CDR2 SQIVND (reference sequence). CDR3 loop: CASSIMRVSYNEQFF. As DNA, the CDR3 is TGTGCCAGTAGTATAATGCGGGTCTCCTACAATGAGCAGTTCTTC.

V gene TRBV6-5 combines with J gene TRBJ1-4, with 8 nucleotides matching TRBD1. V gave up 5 bases and J gave up 11 bases; unmatched junction bases: 13. The V gene's germline CDR1 is MNHEY and CDR2 SVGAGI. CDR3 size: 15 residues. The CDR3 coding sequence is TGTGCCAGCAGTACGCGACAGGGGAACATAGGTAAACTGTTTTTT. This gives the protein CASSTRQGNIGKLFF.

This rearrangement joins TRBV10-3 to TRBJ2-5, with 9 nucleotides matching TRBD1. V trimming: 6 bases; J trimming: 5 bases; junction bases outside the gene matches: 7. The germline gives CDR1 ENHRY, CDR2 SYGVKD. This CDR3 contains 14 residues. The CDR3 nucleotides read TGTGCCATCAGCGTTACAGGGGGCTTGGAGACCCAGTACTTC. Translation: CAISVTGGLETQYF.

J is TRBJ2-3 and V is TRBV18; D may correspond to TRBD1 or TRBD2 (6 bases each). The ends were cut back, 3 bases at V and 5 bases at J, with 18 bases in the middle. The CDR3 has 16 residues. CDR1 is KGHSH, CDR2 LQKENI, per germline. For the CDR3, the DNA is TGTGCCAGCTCACCCCCAAGCTACGGGGGCTTAGATACGCAGTATTTT. This translates into CASSPPSYGGLDTQYF.

The chain recombines TRBV29-1 with TRBJ1-3; D perhaps matches TRBD1 (5 bases). The V gene's germline CDR1 is SQVTM and CDR2 ANQGSEA. The V end was cut by 4 bases, the J end by 4 bases, with 8 bases between. The CDR3 covers 12 residues. As DNA, the CDR3 is TGCAGCGTTGGGCAGGGAGGAAACACCATATATTTT. Translating it yields CSVGQGGNTIYF.

The chain joins TRBV27 to TRBJ2-3; perhaps D is TRBD1 or TRBD2 (5 bases each). The CDR3 is made up of 16 amino acids. Germline assignment: CDR1 MNHEY and CDR2 SMNVEV (reference sequence). Trimming took 6 bases from V and 1 from J, leaving 17 bases between them. The CDR3 loop reads CASSYSPRDRTDTQYF. CDR3 in DNA: TGTGCCAGCAGCTACTCCCCGAGGGACCGCACAGATACGCAGTATTTT.

In this sample, this clone turned up once. CDR3 amino acids: CASNSSDREGGYTF. In nucleotides, the CDR3 is TGTGCCAGCAATTCCTCCGACAGGGAAGGTGGCTACACCTTC. The J gene is TRBJ1-2, the V gene TRBV6-6; 7 bases agree with TRBD1. The germline V gene has CDR1 MNHNY and CDR2 SVGAGI (reference sequence). The trim removed 7 bases at V and 7 bases at J, leaving 12 bases unmatched. The CDR3 loop spans 14 amino acids.

A few counts support this clone. The chain recombines TRBV7-9 with TRBJ1-1, with D unclear. Germline CDR1 reads SEHNR; CDR2 reads FQNEAQ (reference sequence). The CDR3 has 12 amino acids. Trimming took off 2 bases at V and 1 base at J, with 2 bases between the two ends. This chain's CDR3 is CASSLWNTEAFF. For the CDR3, the DNA is TGTGCCAGCAGCTTATGGAACACTGAAGCTTTCTTT.

The chain has TRBV18 and TRBJ1-6, with 7 bases aligning to TRBD1. Per the germline V gene, CDR1 is KGHSH and CDR2 is LQKENI. Trimming removed 3 bases from V and 5 bases from J; junction bases left unmatched: 7. The CDR3 extends over 16 amino acids. CDR3 region: CASSPRQGGDNSPLHF. The CDR3 bases are TGTGCCAGCTCACCGAGACAGGGAGGGGATAATTCACCCCTCCACTTT.

This chain joins TRBV6-5 and TRBJ1-6, with a tentative D call TRBD1 (5 bases). CDR3 length: 16 residues. Germline V gene sequence: CDR1 MNHEY, CDR2 SVGAGI. With 2 bases removed from V and 2 bases from J, the gap between germline ends came to 10 bases. This chain's CDR3 is CASSYDGATYNSPLHF. CDR3 in DNA: TGTGCCAGCAGTTACGACGGGGCGACCTATAATTCACCCCTCCACTTT.

This clone was seen once. The chain recombines TRBV19 with TRBJ1-4; D uncertain. The V end was cut by 6 bases, the J end by 8 bases, with 10 bases between. The CDR3 is made up of 12 amino acids. Germline V gene data show CDR1 as LNHDA and CDR2 as SQIVND (reference sequence). The CDR3 sequence is CASSKLREKLFF. CDR3 nucleotides: TGTGCCAGTAGCAAATTACGCGAAAAACTGTTTTTT.

The rearrangement joins TRBV7-3 to TRBJ2-1; TRBD1 agrees at 7 bases. The germline gives CDR1 SGHTA, CDR2 FQGTGA. The V gene end was trimmed by 6 bases and the J gene end by 5 bases; junction bases not matched to a gene: 10. The CDR3 is 15 amino acids. In DNA form, the CDR3 reads TGTGCCAGCAGTTTTACGGGACAGAGGCACAATGAGCAGTTCTTC. Protein: CASSFTGQRHNEQFF. The full variable domain, completed using reference TRBV7-3 and TRBJ2-1, is GAGVSQTPSNKVTEKGKYVELRCDPISGHTALYWYRQSLGQGPEFLIYFQGTGAADDSGLPNDRFFAVRPEGSVSTLKIQRTERGDSAVYLCASSFTGQRHNEQFFGPGTRLTVL.